The T cell receptor beta chain described here comes from a study of CD8+CD57+ T cells in acquired aplastic anemia. Study-level findings and limits: Researchers report that fewer than 30 CD8+ CDR3 sequences appeared in both patients and controls.

The patients chosen for sequencing had shown expansion of CD8+CD57+ cells (detected by flow cytometry). Patients were therapy-naive when their blood was sampled. The CDR3 has 14 residues. Germline CDR1 is GTSNPN and CDR2 is SVGIG (reference sequence). The V gene lost 4 bases and the J gene lost 1 base, with 13 bases spanning the gap. This clonotype was detected a few times. Its antigen is not known. The template for TCR beta VDJ and CDR3 sequence profiling was genomic DNA. TCRdb processed the reads anew with MiXCR; each CDR3 protein has one entry. The sample yields about 240,000 distinct CDR3 sequences, around 45% seen once.

The receptor was derived from a human donor with aplastic anemia. The sample comprised sorted CD4+, CD8+, or CD8+CD57+ T cells (not recorded which) from PBMCs. The chain uses TRBV30 and TRBJ1-1; D remains ambiguous. The CDR3 nucleotides read TGTGCCTGGACGCGGATTGAAGGGAACACTGAAGCTTTCTTT. Its translation is CAWTRIEGNTEAFF.